This TCR beta chain was found in a study of OX40 agonist ivuxolimab in advanced cancers. Points from the study as a whole: CD4+ and CD8+ blood T cells expanded clonally by week 6 at 0.1 to 3.0 mg/kg.

Germline V gene sequence: CDR1 MDHEN, CDR2 SYDVKM. The trim removed 9 bases at V and 8 bases at J, leaving 13 bases unmatched. The CDR3 contains 14 residues. As to this clone: No antigen is known for it.

Using immunoSEQ multiplex PCR, the repertoire was profiled, and TCRdb retains in-frame clones only, with some absent. The sample consists of 72,000 or so clones, about 90% of them appearing once. The clonotype was recovered from an adult with an advanced solid tumor such as melanoma, head and neck, liver or kidney cancer. The material sequenced was CD4+ or CD8+ T cells sorted from blood, taken in a trial of the OX40 agonist ivuxolimab. The rearrangement links TRBV28 to TRBJ2-1, with TRBD1 matching 7 bases. CDR3 protein: CASAKTGSRDEQFF. The CDR3 DNA follows: TGTGCCAGTGCTAAGACAGGGTCCAGGGATGAGCAGTTCTTC.